The 21 T cell receptor beta chains in this list originate from one sample, sequenced in a study of identical twins. MiXCR, applied by TCRdb to the 5' RACE reads, yields one record per CDR3 protein. The sample holds some 560,000 distinct CDR3 sequences, 9% to 10% seen once. The data were also submitted as part of a second study, on yellow fever vaccine responses in identical twins.

The sequenced material came from PBMCs. The receptors here all came from a woman aged 18-30 years in good health.

This clonotype has only a few counts. V gene TRBV20-1 combines with J gene TRBJ2-7; D is possibly TRBD1 (5 bases). CDR1 and CDR2 (germline): DFQATT, SNEGSKA (reference sequence). The CDR3 spans 14 residues. The V and J ends lost 1 base and 0 bases respectively, with 10 bases between them. DNA of the CDR3: TGCAGTGCTAGAGTGGACAAGGGCTCCTACGAGCAGTACTTC. Translation: CSARVDKGSYEQYF.

This clonotype was seen ten or more times. CDR3 region: CASSQDLDSYNEQFF. CDR3 sequence (DNA): TGTGCCAGCAGCCAAGATCTGGACAGCTACAATGAGCAGTTCTTC. The chain employs TRBV3-1 and TRBJ2-1; possibly TRBD1 for D (6 bases). With 0 bases removed from V and 3 bases from J, the gap between germline ends came to 9 bases. Germline V lookup: CDR1 LGHDT, CDR2 YNNKEL (reference sequence). CDR3 length: 15 residues.

The chain has TRBV20-1 and TRBJ2-7; 8 nucleotides match TRBD1. Germline assignment: CDR1 DFQATT and CDR2 SNEGSKA (reference sequence). The CDR3 contains 13 residues. V dropped 5 bases and J dropped 2; count of bases not matched to a gene: 5. The CDR3 DNA is TGCAGTGCTCGGGACAGGACTGCCTACGAGCAGTACTTC. This codes for CSARDRTAYEQYF.

This chain connects TRBV29-1 to TRBJ2-7, with TRBD1 matching over 7 bases. The CDR3 contains 15 residues. The germline gives CDR1 SQVTM, CDR2 ANQGSEA. V lost 6 bases, J lost 2 bases, and 13 bases stayed unmatched. In nucleotides, the CDR3 is TGCAGCGTGTGCCCTGACGGGACAGAACCCTACGAGCAGTACTTC. Translated, it gives CSVCPDGTEPYEQYF.

The rearrangement links TRBV6-2 or TRBV6-3 to TRBJ2-1, with D perhaps assigned TRBD1 or TRBD2 (5 bases each). Trimming shortened V by 6 bases and J by 0 bases, and 12 bases separated the two germline ends. CDR1 and CDR2 (germline): MNHEY, SVGEGT. The CDR3 length is 15 residues. In nucleotides, the CDR3 is TGTGCCAGCAGCCGTGAGGGGAGCTCCTACAATGAGCAGTTCTTC. Encoded protein: CASSREGSSYNEQFF.

This clonotype showed up many times. The V call is TRBV7-9, the J call TRBJ2-2; 7 bases match TRBD2. Germline trimming cut 2 bases from V and 4 bases from J; bases unmatched to any gene: 7. There are 16 residues in the CDR3. From germline, CDR1 is SEHNR and CDR2 FQNEAQ (reference sequence). CDR3 residues: CASSLFPGRSTGELFF. Written as DNA, the CDR3 is TGTGCCAGCAGCTTATTCCCCGGGAGGAGCACCGGGGAGCTGTTTTTT. Full variable domain (rest looked up from reference TRBV7-9 and TRBJ2-2): DTGVSQNPRHKITKRGQNVTFRCDPISEHNRLYWYRQTLGQGPEFLTYFQNEAQLEKSRLLSDRFSAERPKGSFSTLEIQRTEQGDSAMYLCASSLFPGRSTGELFFGEGSRLTVL.

This clonotype was seen a handful of times. The chain combines TRBV28 with TRBJ2-6; perhaps TRBD1 as D (5 bases). CDR1 and CDR2 from the germline V gene are MDHEN and SYDVKM. Deletions cut 1 base from V and 3 bases from J, with 13 bases between. The CDR3 length is 17 residues. The CDR3 DNA reads TGTGCCAGCAGTTTATCTCAGGGTTGGGGTGGGGCCAACGTCCTGACTTTC. It specifies CASSLSQGWGGANVLTF. Complete variable domain (other parts from reference TRBV28 and TRBJ2-6): DVKVTQSSRYLVKRTGEKVFLECVQDMDHENMFWYRQDPGLGLRLIYFSYDVKMKEKGDIPEGYSVSREKKERFSLILESASTNQTSMYLCASSLSQGWGGANVLTFGAGSRLTVL.

In this sample, this clonotype turned up a few times. The rearrangement joins TRBV4-3 to TRBJ2-7; a possible D gene is TRBD2 (6 bases). V lost 1 base to trimming and J lost 3 bases, with 13 bases between them. This CDR3 spans 15 amino acids. Germline assignment: CDR1 LGHNA and CDR2 YSLEER. This chain's CDR3 is CASSQGSGGFYEQYF. The CDR3 nucleotides are TGCGCCAGCAGCCAAGGGTCTGGGGGGTTCTACGAGCAGTACTTC.

This clonotype was found many times. The DNA for the CDR3 is TGCAGTGCAATCGGCATACCCCAAGAGACCCAGTACTTC. Residues: CSAIGIPQETQYF. The genes are TRBV20-1 and TRBJ2-5; D gene ambiguous. V gave up 6 bases and J gave up 1 base, with 12 bases separating them. This CDR3 has 13 amino acids. Germline loops: CDR1 DFQATT, CDR2 SNEGSKA (reference sequence).

This clonotype was observed at least ten times. The chain employs TRBV7-9 and TRBJ2-1, with D maybe TRBD1 (6 bases). CDR3 length equals 15 residues. V was pared by 5 bases and J by 1 base, with 12 bases between. CDR1 is SEHNR and CDR2 is FQNEAQ in the germline V gene (reference sequence). CDR3 coding DNA: TGTGCCAGCAGCCAAGGCAGGGGATCCTACAATGAGCAGTTCTTC. Its translation: CASSQGRGSYNEQFF.

In its sample, this clonotype was seen a few times. The chain links TRBV27 to TRBJ1-5, with D possibly matching TRBD1 (6 bases). V dropped 5 bases and J dropped 0 bases, with 14 bases sitting between them. The CDR3 is 16 amino acids. In germline, CDR1 is MNHEY, CDR2 SMNVEV (reference sequence). Here the CDR3 DNA reads TGTGCCAGCAGTCCCATGGACAGCTATAGCAATCAGCCCCAGCATTTT. Encoded protein: CASSPMDSYSNQPQHF.

The chain is built from TRBV6-5 and TRBJ2-7; TRBD1 might be the D (6 bases). There are 14 residues in the CDR3. Per the germline V gene, CDR1 is MNHEY and CDR2 is SVGAGI. V was pared by 5 bases and J by 2 bases, with 13 bases between. CDR3 coding DNA: TGTGCCAGCAGTCTACAGGGACCCCCCTACGAGCAGTACTTC. It codes for CASSLQGPPYEQYF.

This clonotype appeared many times. The chain links TRBV7-2 to TRBJ2-3, with 9 bases that match TRBD2. Germline V gene data show CDR1 as SGHTA and CDR2 as FQGNSA. The CDR3 consists of 16 residues. Trimming removed 4 bases from V and 4 bases from J; junction bases left unmatched: 9. CDR3 nucleotide sequence: TGTGCCAGCAGCTCCCTGGGTAGCGGGAGTGCAGATACGCAGTATTTT. It yields the protein CASSSLGSGSADTQYF. Full variable domain (rest looked up from reference TRBV7-2 and TRBJ2-3): GAGVSQSPSNKVTEKGKDVELRCDPISGHTALYWYRQSLGQGLEFLIYFQGNSAPDKSGLPSDRFSAERTGGSVSTLTIQRTQQEDSAVYLCASSSLGSGSADTQYFGPGTRLTVL.

This rearrangement joins TRBV7-8 to TRBJ2-1; D possibly corresponds to TRBD2 (6 bases). Germline V gives CDR1 SGHVS, CDR2 FQNEAQ. Trimming stripped 1 base from V and 4 bases from J, with 17 bases between. CDR3 length: 17 amino acids. CDR3 residues: CASSLEQASVFYNEQFF. The CDR3 DNA sequence: TGTGCCAGCAGCTTAGAACAGGCTAGCGTATTTTACAATGAGCAGTTCTTC.

This clonotype was seen more than once but under ten times. This chain joins TRBV12-3 or TRBV12-4 and TRBJ2-7, with D unclear. Trimming stripped 6 bases from V and 2 bases from J, with 14 bases between. The length of the CDR3 is 14 residues. The CDR3 DNA reads as TGTGCCAGCAGCCTCCCGGACCCCACCTACGAGCAGTACTTC. It encodes CASSLPDPTYEQYF.

The V call is TRBV12-3 or TRBV12-4, the J call TRBJ1-4; 7 nucleotides line up with TRBD1. The CDR3 contains 19 residues. J gave up 0 bases and V 4 bases, and 14 bases lay outside the gene matches. CDR3 bases: TGTGCCAGCAGTTATGAACAGGGGCTCAGGCTGACAACTAATGAAAAACTGTTTTTT. This codes for CASSYEQGLRLTTNEKLFF.

This clonotype was seen a few times. The rearrangement uses TRBV10-3 and TRBJ2-3; 10 positions match TRBD2. The CDR3 consists of 16 residues. Germline CDR1 is ENHRY and CDR2 is SYGVKD. V gave up 2 bases and J gave up 3 bases; unmatched junction bases: 5. The CDR3 sequence is CAISELTSGVTDTQYF. CDR3 sequence (DNA): TGTGCCATCAGTGAGCTAACTAGCGGGGTGACAGATACGCAGTATTTT.

The sample holds many counts of this clonotype. The chain employs TRBV5-6 and TRBJ2-6, with a tentative D call TRBD1 (6 bases). Germline CDR1 and CDR2: SGHDT and YYEEEE. Trimming left V 4 bases short and J 2 bases short, with 10 bases between. CDR3 length equals 15 residues. The CDR3 loop is CASSPQGTGANVLTF. The CDR3, as DNA: TGTGCCAGCAGCCCTCAGGGGACTGGGGCCAACGTCCTGACTTTC.

J is TRBJ1-1 and V is TRBV25-1, with 8 bases fitting TRBD1. V shed 2 bases and J 4 bases; nucleotides not matched to a gene: 9. The CDR3 is 16 amino acids. Germline V gene sequence: CDR1 MGHDK, CDR2 SYGVNS. The CDR3 protein is CASSERGQGPGTEAFF. The CDR3 region has the DNA TGTGCCAGCAGTGAACGCGGACAGGGACCAGGCACTGAAGCTTTCTTT.

The V gene is TRBV24-1, the J gene TRBJ2-1; a possible D gene is TRBD2 (5 bases). V gave up 7 bases and J gave up 6 bases, with 15 bases separating them. The CDR3 consists of 14 residues. Germline V gene data show CDR1 as KGHDR and CDR2 as SFDVKD. The DNA of the CDR3 is TGTGCCACCAGCTTACTCGAAGGGAGCAATGAGCAGTTCTTC. It specifies CATSLLEGSNEQFF.

The V call is TRBV5-1, the J call TRBJ2-7; 10 positions match TRBD1. V gave up 0 bases and J gave up 3 bases; unmatched junction bases: 6. The CDR3 consists of 16 residues. Germline CDR1 reads SGHRS; CDR2 reads YFSETQ. CDR3 DNA: TGCGCCAGCAGCTTGGGAGGACAGGGGGTTCTCTACGAGCAGTACTTC. Protein: CASSLGGQGVLYEQYF.